Detailed here is one TCR beta chain. Positive CCR7 selection of CD45RO-negative cells yielded the naive CD8 cells, and terminally differentiated effector memory CD45RA+ cells were excluded. The CDR3 totals 16 residues. Per germline, CDR1 MDHEN and CDR2 SYDVKM. V lost 4 bases to trimming and J lost 13 bases; unmatched junction nucleotides: 19. These data originate in a study of shared clonotypes between healthy human individuals. Data came from immunoSEQ multiplex PCR; TCRdb stores just in-frame clones and leaves some out. In the table there are a few million clones, just under 95% of which are singletons.

The V gene is TRBV28, the J gene TRBJ2-3, with TRBD2 matching over 8 bases. The receptor's source is a young man in good health. Some clones in this sample may be carry-over from other donors' samples. The sample comprised naive CD8+ T cells from PBMCs. This chain's CDR3 is CASSYDTEYGSGMEYF. CDR3 nucleotide sequence: TGTGCCAGCAGTTACGATACTGAATACGGTAGCGGGATGGAGTATTTT.